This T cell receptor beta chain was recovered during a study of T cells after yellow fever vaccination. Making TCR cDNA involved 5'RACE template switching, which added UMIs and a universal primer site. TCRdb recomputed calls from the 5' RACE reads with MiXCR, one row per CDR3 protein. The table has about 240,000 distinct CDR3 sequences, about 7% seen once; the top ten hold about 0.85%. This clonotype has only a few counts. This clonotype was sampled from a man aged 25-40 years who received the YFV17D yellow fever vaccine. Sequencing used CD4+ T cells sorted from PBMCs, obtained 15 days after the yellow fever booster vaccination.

This CDR3 reads CASSWTGDAPSPLHF. CDR3 bases: TGCGCCAGCAGCTGGACAGGGGACGCCCCCTCACCCCTCCACTTT. V is TRBV5-1 and J is TRBJ1-6, with TRBD1 matching over 9 bases. The CDR3 has 15 amino acids. Germline V CDR1 and CDR2: SGHRS, YFSETQ. J lost 10 bases, V lost 3 bases, and 8 bases had no gene match.